The entry below describes one T cell receptor beta chain. Other nucleotide sequences in the sample specify the same CDR3. The sample originates from a study of T cell changes during pregnancy in multiple sclerosis. Measured with immunoSEQ multiplex PCR; TCRdb has only the in-frame clones, and not every one. The sample comprises approximately 96,000 clones, about 90% of which are singletons, and about 2% rests with the top ten. The source of this sequence is a female donor in good health, enrolled as a control in a pregnancy study. Sequenced material: peripheral blood, taken after pregnancy.

Written as DNA, the CDR3 is TGTGCCAGCAGCTCCCTCGGCAATGAGCAGTTCTTC. This sequence encodes CASSSLGNEQFF. The V call is TRBV7-9, the J call TRBJ2-1; the D is unclear. Germline V gene sequence: CDR1 SEHNR, CDR2 FQNEAQ (reference sequence). V shed 4 bases and J shed 6 bases, with 7 bases lying between them. CDR3 length equals 12 residues.